This TCR beta chain comes out of a study of Ad26.COV2.S vaccination and SARS-CoV-2 variants. Study-level background: Ad26.COV2.S, an intramuscular injection, was given once or twice 56 days apart.

General study points: TCR breadth and depth estimates may have understated total T cell responses. Spike-specific TCR breadth in vaccine recipients exceeded that seen in placebo recipients.

TCRdb keeps only in-frame clones here, not all; method: immunoSEQ multiplex PCR. The sample has 360,000 or so clones, around 89% seen once. Treatment described: around 19 received Ad26.COV2.S at low or high dose, single or two shots; roughly 5 received placebo; per-sample allocation not given. All samples were drawn on day 63, counting from the first vaccine or placebo injection. About this clone: What it binds is unknown.

Trimming removed 8 bases at V and 0 bases at J, with 10 bases between. The germline CDR1 and CDR2 sequences are KGHSH and LQKENI. The CDR3 is made up of 14 amino acids. The receptor was derived from a person aged 18 to 65 who received the Ad26.COV2.S COVID-19 vaccine or a placebo. This chain uses TRBV18 with TRBJ1-4, with a tentative D call TRBD1 (6 bases). The specimen comprised peripheral blood, sampled in a trial of Ad26.COV2.S vaccine versus placebo. The CDR3 DNA is TGTGCCAGCCAGGGGAGGTCAACTAATGAAAAACTGTTTTTT. As protein: CASQGRSTNEKLFF.